This T cell receptor (beta chain) originates from a study of CD8 T cells in Susac syndrome. RNA in amounts of roughly 0.5 to 1 ug was reverse transcribed with random hexamers. TCRdb itself ran the immunoSEQ multiplex PCR reads through MiXCR, one entry per CDR3 protein. This sample has 130,000 or so distinct CDR3 sequences, with 75% to 90% found just once. The germline CDR1 and CDR2 sequences are MGHRA and YSYEKL. V lost 7 bases and J lost 0, with 15 bases in between. The CDR3 sequence is 15 residues long. Sequenced sample: CD8+ T cells from PBMCs. This chain links TRBV4-1 with TRBJ1-2; perhaps TRBD1 as D (5 bases). The clonotype was recovered from a human donor with multiple sclerosis. The CDR3 DNA reads as TGCGCCAGCACCTCTCAGCAGGGCTCTAACTATGGCTACACCTTC. Translating gives CASTSQQGSNYGYTF.